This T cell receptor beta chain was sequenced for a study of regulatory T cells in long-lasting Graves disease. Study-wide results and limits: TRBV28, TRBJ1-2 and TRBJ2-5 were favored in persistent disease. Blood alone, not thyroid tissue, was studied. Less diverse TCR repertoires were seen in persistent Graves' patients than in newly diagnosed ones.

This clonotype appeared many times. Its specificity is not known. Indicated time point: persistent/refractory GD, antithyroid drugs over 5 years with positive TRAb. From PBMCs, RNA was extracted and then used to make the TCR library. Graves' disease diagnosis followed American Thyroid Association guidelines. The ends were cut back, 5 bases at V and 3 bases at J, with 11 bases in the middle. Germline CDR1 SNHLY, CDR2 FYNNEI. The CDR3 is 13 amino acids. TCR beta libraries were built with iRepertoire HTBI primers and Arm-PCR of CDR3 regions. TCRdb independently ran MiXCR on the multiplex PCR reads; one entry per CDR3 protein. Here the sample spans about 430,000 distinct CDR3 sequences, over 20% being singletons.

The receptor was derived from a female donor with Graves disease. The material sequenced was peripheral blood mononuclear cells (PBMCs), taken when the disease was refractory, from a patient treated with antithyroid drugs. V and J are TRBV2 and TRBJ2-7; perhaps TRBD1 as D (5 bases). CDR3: CASSFRAHYEQYF. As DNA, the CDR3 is TGTGCCAGCAGTTTCAGGGCCCACTACGAGCAGTACTTC.